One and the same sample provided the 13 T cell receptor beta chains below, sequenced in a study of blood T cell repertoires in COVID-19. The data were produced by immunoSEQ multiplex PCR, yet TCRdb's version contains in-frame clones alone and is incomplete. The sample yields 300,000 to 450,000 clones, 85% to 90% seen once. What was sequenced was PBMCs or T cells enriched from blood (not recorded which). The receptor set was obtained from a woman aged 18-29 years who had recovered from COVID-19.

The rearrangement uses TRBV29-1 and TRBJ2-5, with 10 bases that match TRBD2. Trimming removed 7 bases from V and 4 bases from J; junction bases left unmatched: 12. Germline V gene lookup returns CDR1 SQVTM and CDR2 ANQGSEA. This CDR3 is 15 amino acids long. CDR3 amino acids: CSALGVAGGAETQYF. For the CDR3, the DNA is TGCAGCGCTCTTGGAGTAGCGGGGGGTGCAGAGACCCAGTACTTC.

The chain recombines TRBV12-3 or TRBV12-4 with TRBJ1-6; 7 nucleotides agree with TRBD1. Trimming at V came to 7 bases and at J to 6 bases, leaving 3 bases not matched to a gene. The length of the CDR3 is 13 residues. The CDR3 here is CASTGGINSPLHF. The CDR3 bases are TGTGCCAGCACAGGGGGAATTAATTCACCCCTCCACTTT.

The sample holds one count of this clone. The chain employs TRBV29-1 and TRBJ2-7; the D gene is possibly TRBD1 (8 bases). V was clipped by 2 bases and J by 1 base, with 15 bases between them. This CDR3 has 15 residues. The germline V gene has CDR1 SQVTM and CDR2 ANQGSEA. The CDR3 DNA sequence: TGCAGCGTTGAAACAAGCGGGACAGGTTCCTACGAGCAGTACTTC. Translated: CSVETSGTGSYEQYF.

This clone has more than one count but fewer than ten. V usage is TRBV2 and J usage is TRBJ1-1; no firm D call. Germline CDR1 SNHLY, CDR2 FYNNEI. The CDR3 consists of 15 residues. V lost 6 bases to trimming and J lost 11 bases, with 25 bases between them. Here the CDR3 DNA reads TGTGCCAGCAGCCCCCTTACGGGGAGGGCGGGCTCGGCTTTCTTT. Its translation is CASSPLTGRAGSAFF.

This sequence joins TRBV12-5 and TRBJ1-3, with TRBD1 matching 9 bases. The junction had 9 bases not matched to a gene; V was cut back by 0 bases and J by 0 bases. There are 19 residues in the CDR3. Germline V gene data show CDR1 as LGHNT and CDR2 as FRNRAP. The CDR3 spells CASGLVLDRGIRSGNTIYF. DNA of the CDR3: TGTGCTAGTGGTTTGGTTTTGGACAGGGGAATTCGCTCTGGAAACACCATATATTTT.

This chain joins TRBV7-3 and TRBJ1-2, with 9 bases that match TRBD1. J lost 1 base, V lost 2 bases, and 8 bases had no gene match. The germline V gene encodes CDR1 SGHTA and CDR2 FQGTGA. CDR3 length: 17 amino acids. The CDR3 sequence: CASSLSVGDRVNYGYTF. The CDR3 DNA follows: TGTGCCAGCAGCTTATCGGTCGGGGACAGGGTTAACTATGGCTACACCTTC.

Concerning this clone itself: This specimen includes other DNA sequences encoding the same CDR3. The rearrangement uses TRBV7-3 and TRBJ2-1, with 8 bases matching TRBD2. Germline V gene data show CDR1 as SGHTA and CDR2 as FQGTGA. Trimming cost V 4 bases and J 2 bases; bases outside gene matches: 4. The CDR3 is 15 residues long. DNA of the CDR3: TGTGCCAGCAGCTCGAGCGGGGGCGCCTACAATGAGCAGTTCTTC. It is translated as CASSSSGGAYNEQFF.

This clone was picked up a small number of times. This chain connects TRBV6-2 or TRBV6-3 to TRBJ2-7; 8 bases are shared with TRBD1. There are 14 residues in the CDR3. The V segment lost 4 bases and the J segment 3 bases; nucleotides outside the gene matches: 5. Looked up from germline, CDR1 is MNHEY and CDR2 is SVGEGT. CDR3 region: CASSSRTGSYEQYF. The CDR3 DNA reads TGTGCCAGCAGTTCCCGGACAGGGAGCTACGAGCAGTACTTC.

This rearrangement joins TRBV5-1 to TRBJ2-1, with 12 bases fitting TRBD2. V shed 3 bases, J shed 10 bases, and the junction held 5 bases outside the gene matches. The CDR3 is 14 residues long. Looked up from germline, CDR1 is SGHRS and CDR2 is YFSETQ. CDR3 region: CASSSSGGAWEQFF. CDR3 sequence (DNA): TGCGCCAGCAGCTCTAGCGGGGGGGCGTGGGAGCAGTTCTTC.

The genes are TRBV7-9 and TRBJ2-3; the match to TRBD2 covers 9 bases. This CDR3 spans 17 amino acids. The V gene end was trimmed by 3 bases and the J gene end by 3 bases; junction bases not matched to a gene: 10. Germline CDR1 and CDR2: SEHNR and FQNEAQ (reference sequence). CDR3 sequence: CASSFQMSLAGTDTQYF. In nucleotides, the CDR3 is TGTGCCAGCAGCTTCCAGATGTCGCTAGCGGGGACAGATACGCAGTATTTT.

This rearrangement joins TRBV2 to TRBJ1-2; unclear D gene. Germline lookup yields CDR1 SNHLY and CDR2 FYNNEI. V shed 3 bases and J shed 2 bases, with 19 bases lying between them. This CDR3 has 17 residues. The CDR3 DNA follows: TGTGCCAGCAGTGAGTGGCCTTTCGAGGAAGCGAACTATGGCTACACCTTC. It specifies CASSEWPFEEANYGYTF.

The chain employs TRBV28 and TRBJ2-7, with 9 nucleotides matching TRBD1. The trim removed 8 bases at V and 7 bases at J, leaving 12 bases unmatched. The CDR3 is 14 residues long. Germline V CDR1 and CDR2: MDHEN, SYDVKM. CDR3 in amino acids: CASGEWDRVREQYF. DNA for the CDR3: TGTGCCAGCGGCGAGTGGGACAGGGTACGGGAGCAGTACTTC.

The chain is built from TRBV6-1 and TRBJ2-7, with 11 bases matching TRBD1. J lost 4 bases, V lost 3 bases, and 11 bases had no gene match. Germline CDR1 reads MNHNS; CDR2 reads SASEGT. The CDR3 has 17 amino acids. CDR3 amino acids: CASSDREDGTGGYEQYF. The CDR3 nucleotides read TGTGCCAGCAGTGATCGCGAGGATGGGACAGGGGGGTACGAGCAGTACTTC.